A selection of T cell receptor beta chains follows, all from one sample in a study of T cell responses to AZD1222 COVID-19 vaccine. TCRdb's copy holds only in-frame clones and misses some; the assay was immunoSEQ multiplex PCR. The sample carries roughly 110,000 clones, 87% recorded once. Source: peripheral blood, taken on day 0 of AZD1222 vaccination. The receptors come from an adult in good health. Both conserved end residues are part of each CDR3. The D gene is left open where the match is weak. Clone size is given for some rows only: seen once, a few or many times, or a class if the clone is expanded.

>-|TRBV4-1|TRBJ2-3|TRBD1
CASSAEGGLRNTQYF
TGCGCCAGCAGCGCCGAAGGGGGCCTGAGGAATACGCAGTATTTT
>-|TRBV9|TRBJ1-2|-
CASNRDTSNYGYTF
TGTGCCAGCAATCGGGACACGTCTAACTATGGCTACACCTTC
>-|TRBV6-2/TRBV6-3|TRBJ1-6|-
CASSYSTGRSSSYNSPLHF
TGTGCCAGCAGTTACTCGACGGGACGCTCAAGCTCCTATAATTCACCCCTCCACTTT
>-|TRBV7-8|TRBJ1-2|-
CASSPLRLPADGYTF
TGTGCCAGCAGCCCATTAAGGCTCCCGGCGGATGGCTACACCTTC
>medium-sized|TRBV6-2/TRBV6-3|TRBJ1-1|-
CASSLGVSTEAFF
TGTGCCAGCAGTTTAGGGGTTTCCACTGAAGCTTTCTTT
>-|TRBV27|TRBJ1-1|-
CASSLGWGARAEAFF
TGTGCCAGCAGTTTAGGGTGGGGGGCGCGGGCTGAAGCTTTCTTT
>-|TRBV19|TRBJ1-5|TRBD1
CASSKGRGQVLYSNQPQHF
TGTGCCAGTAGTAAGGGTCGTGGACAGGTTCTCTATAGCAATCAGCCCCAGCATTTT
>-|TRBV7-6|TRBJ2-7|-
CASSVRDGPRSYEQYF
TGTGCCAGCAGCGTACGTGATGGTCCAAGAAGCTACGAGCAGTACTTC
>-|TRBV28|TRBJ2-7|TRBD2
CASSWTSGSDYEQYF
TGTGCCAGCAGTTGGACTAGCGGGAGCGACTACGAGCAGTACTTC
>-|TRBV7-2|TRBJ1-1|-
CASSLSIKNTEAFF
TGTGCCAGCAGCTTATCGATAAAGAACACTGAAGCTTTCTTT
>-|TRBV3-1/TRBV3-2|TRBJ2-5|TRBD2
CASSHQPTGTSGSFEETQYF
TGTGCCAGCAGCCACCAGCCGACCGGGACTAGCGGGAGTTTCGAGGAGACCCAGTACTTC
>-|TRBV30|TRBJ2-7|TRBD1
CAWSGTGKFYEQYF
TGTGCCTGGAGTGGGACAGGAAAGTTCTACGAGCAGTACTTC
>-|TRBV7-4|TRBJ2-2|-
CATPNGELFF
TGTGCCACCCCGAACGGGGAGCTGTTTTTT
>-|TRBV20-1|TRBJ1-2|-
CSARGGHGYTF
TGCAGTGCTAGAGGGGGGCATGGCTACACCTTC
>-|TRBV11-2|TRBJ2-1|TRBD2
CASRDSGYNEQFF
TGTGCCAGCAGGGATAGCGGGTACAATGAGCAGTTCTTC
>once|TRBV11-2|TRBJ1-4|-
CASSLDLVATNEKLFF
TGTGCCAGCAGCTTAGATCTTGTTGCAACTAATGAAAAACTGTTTTTT
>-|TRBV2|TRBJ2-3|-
CASSPSTDTQYF
TGTGCCAGCTCCCCTAGCACAGATACGCAGTATTTT
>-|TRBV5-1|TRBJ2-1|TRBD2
CASLRGGVNNEQFF
TGCGCCAGCCTCCGGGGGGGAGTGAACAATGAGCAGTTCTTC
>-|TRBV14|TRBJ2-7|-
CASSQVPQSQQYF
TGTGCCAGCAGCCAAGTTCCTCAGAGCCAGCAGTACTTC
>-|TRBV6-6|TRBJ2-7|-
CASSYSGDTSYEQYF
TGTGCCAGCAGTTACTCGGGGGACACTTCCTACGAGCAGTACTTC
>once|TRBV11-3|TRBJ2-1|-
CASSQGTHLGNEQFF
TGTGCCAGCAGCCAGGGGACCCATCTGGGCAATGAGCAGTTCTTC
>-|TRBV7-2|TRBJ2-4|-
CASSLAGHLAKNIQYF
TGTGCCAGCAGCTTAGCAGGACATCTAGCCAAAAACATTCAGTACTTC
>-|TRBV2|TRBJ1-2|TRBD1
CASSSGVDRAYGYTF
TGTGCCAGCAGTTCTGGCGTGGACAGGGCCTATGGCTACACCTTC
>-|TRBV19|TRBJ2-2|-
CASTSSDTGELFF
TGTGCCAGTACTTCGTCGGACACCGGGGAGCTGTTTTTT
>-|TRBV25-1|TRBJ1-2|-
CASSDPGPANYGYTF
TGTGCCAGCAGTGACCCAGGACCTGCTAACTATGGCTACACCTTC
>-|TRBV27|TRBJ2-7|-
CASSLSVRSDYEQYF
TGTGCCAGCAGTTTATCGGTAAGAAGTGACTACGAGCAGTACTTC
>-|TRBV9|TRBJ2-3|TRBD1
CASSASGQGAYYTDTQYF
TGTGCCAGCAGCGCATCGGGACAGGGGGCCTATTACACAGATACGCAGTATTTT
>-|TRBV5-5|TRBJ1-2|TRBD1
CASRRVGGDSSYGYTF
TGTGCCAGCAGGCGTGTAGGGGGCGACTCCTCCTATGGCTACACCTTC
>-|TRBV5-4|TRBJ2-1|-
CASSPGTSPRDNEQFF
TGTGCCAGCAGCCCCGGGACCTCGCCACGTGACAATGAGCAGTTCTTC
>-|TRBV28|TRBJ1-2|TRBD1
CASSFKFTGGKHTF
TGTGCCAGCAGTTTTAAGTTTACAGGGGGTAAACACACCTTC
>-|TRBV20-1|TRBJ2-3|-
CSAIERSDPTDTQYF
TGCAGTGCTATTGAGCGGTCCGATCCCACAGATACGCAGTATTTT
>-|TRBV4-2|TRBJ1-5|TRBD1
CASSTGGRGVQPQHF
TGTGCCAGCAGCACGGGCGGCAGGGGGGTACAGCCCCAGCATTTT
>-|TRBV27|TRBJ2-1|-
CASSLRDGRYQFF
TGTGCCAGCAGTTTAAGGGACGGTAGATATCAGTTCTTC
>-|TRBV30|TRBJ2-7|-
CAYTGTTQYEQYF
TGTGCCTATACCGGGACAACCCAGTACGAGCAGTACTTC
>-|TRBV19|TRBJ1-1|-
CASKKYTNTEAFF
TGTGCCAGCAAAAAGTATACGAACACTGAAGCTTTCTTT
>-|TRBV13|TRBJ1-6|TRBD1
CASRGTANSPLHF
TGTGCCAGCAGAGGGACAGCCAATTCACCCCTCCACTTT
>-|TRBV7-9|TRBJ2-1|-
CASNTGTYNEQFF
TGTGCCAGTAATACGGGAACGTACAATGAGCAGTTCTTC
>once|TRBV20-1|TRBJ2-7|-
CSASRPGYEQYF
TGCAGTGCTAGTCGGCCGGGCTACGAGCAGTACTTC
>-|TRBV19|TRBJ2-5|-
CASSRQGLETQYF
TGTGCCAGTAGTAGGCAGGGTTTAGAGACCCAGTACTTC
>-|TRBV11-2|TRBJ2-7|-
CASSLGPRGVEQYF
TGTGCCAGCAGCTTGGGTCCCAGGGGGGTAGAGCAGTACTTC
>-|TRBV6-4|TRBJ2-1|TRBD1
CASSSGPGQEQFF
TGTGCCAGCAGCAGTGGCCCGGGACAGGAGCAGTTCTTC
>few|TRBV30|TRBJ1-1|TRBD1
CAWSVTGGWGTEAFF
TGTGCCTGGAGTGTAACAGGGGGCTGGGGCACTGAAGCTTTCTTT
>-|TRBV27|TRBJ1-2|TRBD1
CASRTGGLNYGYTF
TGTGCCAGTAGGACAGGAGGATTAAACTATGGCTACACCTTC
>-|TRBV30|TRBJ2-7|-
CAWSPGGVIYEQYF
TGTGCCTGGAGTCCCGGGGGCGTCATATACGAGCAGTACTTC
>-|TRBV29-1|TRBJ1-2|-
CSVRRGDYGYTF
TGCAGCGTTAGACGAGGGGACTATGGCTACACCTTC
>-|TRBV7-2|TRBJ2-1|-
CASSLSRSSYNEQFF
TGTGCCAGCAGCTTATCGCGGAGCTCCTACAATGAGCAGTTCTTC
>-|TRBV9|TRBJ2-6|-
CASSVGVYGANVLTF
TGTGCCAGCAGCGTAGGGGTTTATGGGGCCAACGTCCTGACTTTC